This record concerns one TCR beta chain sequence. The data were taken from a study of blood T cell repertoires in COVID-19. Study in general: Sites in the United States, Italy and Spain provided acute and convalescent COVID-19 samples. PBMCs, B-cell-depleted T cells, or T cells provided the cDNA or gDNA that made up the material.

Per the authors' pipeline: Amplified reference gene primers provided the basis for estimating nucleated cell counts. The assay was immunoSEQ multiplex PCR, and TCRdb's table has in-frame clones only and misses some. V, J and clone size are those of that table, while D and trimming were read from the DNA. The sample records some 190,000 clones, 70% to 90% being singletons. The CDR3 length is 13 residues. Trimming pared 4 bases from V and 4 bases from J, leaving 12 bases between. In germline, CDR1 is SGHRS, CDR2 YFSETQ. The chain links TRBV5-1 to TRBJ2-7; D gene uncertain. Specimen: peripheral blood. This TCR derives from a human donor in a cohort sampled during active COVID-19. Here the CDR3 DNA reads TGCGCCAGCAGCCCTACCTCATTATACGAGCAGTACTTC. Its translation: CASSPTSLYEQYF.